This T cell receptor beta chain appears in the sequencing data of a study of early T cells in non-severe SARS-CoV-2 infection. Overall study: The authors sequenced bulk RNA from unsorted whole blood, leaving chains unpaired.

Unique molecular identifiers were added to individual cDNA molecules. TCRdb used MiXCR to reprocess the 5' RACE reads, holding one entry per CDR3 protein. The sample carries 57,000 or so distinct CDR3 sequences, about 5.6% recorded once. As for this clonotype: Its antigen is not identified.

Germline V lookup: CDR1 SGDLS, CDR2 YYNGEE. V was cut by 2 bases and J by 2 bases, with 14 bases left in between. The CDR3 totals 15 residues. Broader study findings: VDJdb-based annotation leaned toward anti-spike CD8 responses and missed private and CD4 specificities.

The TCR comes from an adult who was a healthcare worker with PCR-confirmed SARS-CoV-2 infection or an uninfected control (not recorded which). The sequencing input was whole blood. The chain uses TRBV9 and TRBJ2-7, with D possibly called TRBD1 or TRBD2 (5 bases each). The CDR3 loop reads CASSVGDGIPYEQYF. The CDR3 nucleotides are TGTGCCAGCAGCGTGGGGGACGGGATTCCCTACGAGCAGTACTTC.